Following are 3 T cell receptor beta chains from one sample sequenced in a study of T cell responses to AZD1222 COVID-19 vaccine. Sequencing was performed with immunoSEQ multiplex PCR; in TCRdb, only in-frame clones are kept and a portion is missing. There are 70,000 to 95,000 clones in the sample; under 95% occur only once, and around 28% lies in the top ten. The starting material was peripheral blood, obtained 28 days after the second AZD1222 dose. The receptors come from an adult who received the AZD1222 COVID-19 vaccine.

The rearrangement uses TRBV9 and TRBJ1-4; no clear D. Trimming stripped 4 bases from V and 4 bases from J, with 17 bases between. This CDR3 contains 16 residues. Germline loops: CDR1 SGDLS, CDR2 YYNGEE. The CDR3 region is CASSPTPGYGNEKLFF. The CDR3 nucleotides are TGTGCCAGCAGCCCCACGCCCGGGTATGGTAATGAAAAACTGTTTTTT.

The V and J genes are TRBV28 and TRBJ2-7; 7 bases are shared with TRBD2. Germline trimming cut 4 bases from V and 2 bases from J; bases unmatched to any gene: 14. Germline V gene lookup returns CDR1 MDHEN and CDR2 SYDVKM. The CDR3 is 17 amino acids. The CDR3 DNA is TGTGCCAGCAGTTCCCCGCGGGAAGCGGGGCGGACCTACGAGCAGTACTTC. Protein sequence: CASSSPREAGRTYEQYF.

The genes are TRBV30 and TRBJ2-5, with 11 bases fitting TRBD2. V lost 3 bases to trimming and J lost 7 bases; unmatched junction nucleotides: 7. Germline loops: CDR1 GTSNPN, CDR2 SVGIG (reference sequence). The CDR3 runs 14 residues. The CDR3 is CAWRRTSGSGTQYF. The DNA for the CDR3 is TGTGCCTGGAGGAGAACTAGCGGGAGTGGGACCCAGTACTTC. Looking up the rest from reference TRBV30 and TRBJ2-5 gives the full variable domain: SQTIHQWPATLVQPVGSPLSLECTVEGTSNPNLYWYRQAAGRGLQLLFYSVGIGQISSEVPQNLSASRPQDRQFILSSKKLLLSDSGFYLCAWRRTSGSGTQYFGPGTRLLVL.